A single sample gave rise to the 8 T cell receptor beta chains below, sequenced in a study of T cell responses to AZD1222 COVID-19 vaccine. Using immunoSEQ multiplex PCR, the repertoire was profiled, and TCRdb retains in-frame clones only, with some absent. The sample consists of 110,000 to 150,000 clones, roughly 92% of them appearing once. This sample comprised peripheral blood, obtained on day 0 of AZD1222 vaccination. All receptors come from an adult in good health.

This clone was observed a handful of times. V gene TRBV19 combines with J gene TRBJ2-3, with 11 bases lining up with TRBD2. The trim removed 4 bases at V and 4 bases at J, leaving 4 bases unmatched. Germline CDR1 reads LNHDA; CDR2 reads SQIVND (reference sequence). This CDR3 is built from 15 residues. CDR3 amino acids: CASSSIAGGPDTQYF. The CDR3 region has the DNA TGTGCCAGTAGTAGCATAGCGGGAGGGCCAGATACGCAGTATTTT.

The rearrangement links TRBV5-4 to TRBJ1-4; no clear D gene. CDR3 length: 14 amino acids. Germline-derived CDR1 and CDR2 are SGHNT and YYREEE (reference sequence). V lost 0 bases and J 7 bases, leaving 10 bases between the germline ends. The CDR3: CASSLGQAVEKLFF. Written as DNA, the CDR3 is TGTGCCAGCAGCTTGGGGCAGGCGGTTGAAAAACTGTTTTTT.

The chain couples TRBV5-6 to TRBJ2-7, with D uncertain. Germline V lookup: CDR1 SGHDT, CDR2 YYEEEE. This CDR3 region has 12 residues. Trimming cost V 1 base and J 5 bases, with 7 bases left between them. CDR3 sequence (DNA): TGTGCCAGCAGCTTGTCCTTCAACGAGCAGTACTTC. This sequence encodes CASSLSFNEQYF.

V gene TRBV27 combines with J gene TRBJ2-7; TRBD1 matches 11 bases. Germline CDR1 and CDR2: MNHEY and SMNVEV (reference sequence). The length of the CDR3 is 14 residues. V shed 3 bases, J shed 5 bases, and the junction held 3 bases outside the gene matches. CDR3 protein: CASSFGQGANEQYF. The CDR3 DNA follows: TGTGCCAGCAGTTTTGGACAGGGGGCAAACGAGCAGTACTTC.

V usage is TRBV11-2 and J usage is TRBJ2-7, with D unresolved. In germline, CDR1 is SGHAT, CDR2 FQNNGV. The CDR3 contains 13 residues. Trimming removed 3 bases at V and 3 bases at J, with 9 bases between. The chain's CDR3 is CASSFRLDYEQYF. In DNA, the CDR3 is TGTGCCAGCAGCTTTCGGTTGGACTACGAGCAGTACTTC.

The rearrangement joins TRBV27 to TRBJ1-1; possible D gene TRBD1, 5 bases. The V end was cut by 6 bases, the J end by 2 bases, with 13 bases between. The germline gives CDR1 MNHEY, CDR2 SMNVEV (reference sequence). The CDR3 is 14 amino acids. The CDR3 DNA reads TGTGCCAGCAGATCGGGACCTTCAAACACTGAAGCTTTCTTT. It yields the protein CASRSGPSNTEAFF.

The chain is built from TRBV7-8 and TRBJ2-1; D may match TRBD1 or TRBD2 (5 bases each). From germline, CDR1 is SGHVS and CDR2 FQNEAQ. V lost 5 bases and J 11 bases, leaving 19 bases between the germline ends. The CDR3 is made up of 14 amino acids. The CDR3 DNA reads TGTGCCAGCAGCCCCGGGGCTATAATGGTTCAGCAGTTCTTC. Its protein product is CASSPGAIMVQQFF.

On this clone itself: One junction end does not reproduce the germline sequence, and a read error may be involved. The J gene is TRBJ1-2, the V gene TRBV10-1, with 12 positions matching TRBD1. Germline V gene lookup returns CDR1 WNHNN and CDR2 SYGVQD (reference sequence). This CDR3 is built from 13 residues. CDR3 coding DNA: TGCGCCAGCAGTGAAGGAGGGACAGGGGGCATTGCTTTC. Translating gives CASSEGGTGGIAF.